The TCR beta chain described here comes from a study of blood T cell repertoires in COVID-19. At the level of the study: Samples taken during acute and convalescent COVID-19 were collected in the United States, Italy and Spain.

Authors' processing steps: The assay estimated nucleated cells by amplifying reference gene primers. Assay used: immunoSEQ multiplex PCR; TCRdb lists only in-frame clones, some missing. That table supplies the V and J calls and clone size; D and trimming were determined from the DNA. The table has 65,000 to 90,000 clones, about 86% seen once. Germline-derived CDR1 and CDR2 are LNHDA and SQIVND (reference sequence). The CDR3 covers 16 residues. V was pared by 3 bases and J by 6 bases, with 11 bases of the junction left unmatched. The chain recombines TRBV19 with TRBJ1-1; 9 bases align to TRBD1. Sequenced sample: peripheral blood. The sequence was collected from a woman older than 75 in a cohort sampled during active or convalescent COVID-19. This CDR3 reads CASSILPGQGFPEAFF. In DNA form, the CDR3 reads TGTGCCAGTAGTATCTTACCGGGACAGGGATTCCCTGAAGCTTTCTTT.